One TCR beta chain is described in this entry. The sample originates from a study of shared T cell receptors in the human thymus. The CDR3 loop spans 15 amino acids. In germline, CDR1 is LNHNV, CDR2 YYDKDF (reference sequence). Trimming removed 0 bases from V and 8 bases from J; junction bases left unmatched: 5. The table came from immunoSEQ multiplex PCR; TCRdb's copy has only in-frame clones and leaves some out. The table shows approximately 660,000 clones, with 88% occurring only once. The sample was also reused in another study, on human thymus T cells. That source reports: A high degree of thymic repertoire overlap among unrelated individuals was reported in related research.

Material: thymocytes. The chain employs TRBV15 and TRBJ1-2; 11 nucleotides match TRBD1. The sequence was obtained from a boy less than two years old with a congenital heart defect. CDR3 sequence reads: CATSRDPGTGGGYTF. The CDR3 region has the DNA TGTGCCACCAGCAGAGATCCAGGGACAGGGGGGGGCTACACCTTC.